Given below is one T cell receptor beta chain in context. Assay used: immunoSEQ multiplex PCR; TCRdb lists only in-frame clones, some missing. The table records hundreds of thousands of clones, about 86% of them present only once. The sample originates from a study of blood T cell repertoires in COVID-19. Germline CDR1 reads SQVTM; CDR2 reads ANQGSEA. The V and J ends lost 5 bases and 6 bases, in that order; junction bases with no gene match: 13. This CDR3 is 14 amino acids long. The TCR sequence derives from a woman in her 70s with COVID-19, enrolled during active disease. The sample taken for sequencing was peripheral blood. The V call is TRBV29-1, the J call TRBJ2-7; the match to TRBD1 covers 7 bases. The CDR3 region is CSVRTGDALGEQYF. The DNA of the CDR3 is TGCAGCGTTCGCACAGGGGATGCCCTCGGCGAGCAGTACTTC.